The 28 T cell receptor beta chains below all came from one sample that was sequenced in a study of blood T cell repertoires in COVID-19. Clones were read by immunoSEQ multiplex PCR, and TCRdb kept only the in-frame ones, dropping some. The repertoire holds over 200,000 clones, with 75% to 90% as singletons. The sequenced material came from peripheral blood. Receptor source: a human donor in a cohort sampled during active COVID-19.

This clone was recorded only once. The chain employs TRBV2 and TRBJ2-3; D may be TRBD2 (5 bases). V shed 5 bases and J shed 3 bases, with 18 bases lying between them. The CDR3 runs 16 residues. Germline CDR1 is SNHLY and CDR2 is FYNNEI. The CDR3 DNA sequence: TGTGCCAGCAGTACCCTTCAATGGTCGGGGACAGATACGCAGTATTTT. Its protein product is CASSTLQWSGTDTQYF.

V is TRBV6-2 or TRBV6-3 and J is TRBJ2-4, with TRBD2 matching 11 bases. CDR3 length: 18 amino acids. Germline loops: CDR1 MNHEY, CDR2 SVGEGT. Trimming at V came to 6 bases and at J to 2 bases, leaving 12 bases not matched to a gene. This CDR3 reads CASSLRGTSGHSKNIQYF. The CDR3 nucleotides read TGTGCCAGCAGCCTCAGGGGGACTAGCGGCCATTCCAAAAACATTCAGTACTTC.

The rearrangement uses TRBV6-5 and TRBJ1-4; D is unclear. V lost 2 bases and J 7 bases, leaving 14 bases between the germline ends. CDR1 is MNHEY, CDR2 SVGAGI, per germline. This CDR3 has 15 amino acids. The CDR3 region is CASSYTTKGGEKLFF. For the CDR3, the DNA is TGTGCCAGCAGTTACACAACAAAAGGAGGTGAAAAACTGTTTTTT.

The chain joins TRBV6-5 to TRBJ1-1, with 8 positions matching TRBD1. Losses at the gene ends were 0 bases for V and 1 base for J; bases not matched to a gene: 1. This CDR3 has 15 residues. CDR1 and CDR2 (germline): MNHEY, SVGAGI. The CDR3 spells CASSYSGTGNTEAFF. As DNA, the CDR3 is TGTGCCAGCAGTTACTCTGGGACAGGGAACACTGAAGCTTTCTTT.

This clone occurred a few times. Other DNA sequences in the same sample also yield this CDR3. This chain connects TRBV6-5 to TRBJ2-3; 14 positions match TRBD2. V dropped 0 bases and J dropped 5; count of bases not matched to a gene: 1. The CDR3 is 16 amino acids. The germline V gene encodes CDR1 MNHEY and CDR2 SVGAGI. In DNA form, the CDR3 reads TGTGCCAGCAGTTACTCGACTAGCGGGAGGGGAGATACGCAGTATTTT. Its protein is CASSYSTSGRGDTQYF.

This chain joins TRBV5-8 and TRBJ1-3; TRBD1 aligns across 7 bases. J gave up 0 bases and V 5 bases, and 5 bases lay outside the gene matches. Germline values: CDR1 SGHTS, CDR2 YDEGEE. This CDR3 is 15 amino acids long. In DNA form, the CDR3 reads TGTGCCAGCAGAACTGGACAGGTCTCTGGAAACACCATATATTTT. It translates to CASRTGQVSGNTIYF. The variable domain in full, completed from reference TRBV5-8 and TRBJ1-3, reads EAGVTQSPTHLIKTRGQQATLRCSPISGHTSVYWYQQALGLGLQFLLWYDEGEERNRGNFPPRFSGRQFPNYSSELNVNALELEDSALYLCASRTGQVSGNTIYFGEGSWLTVV.

CDR3 sequence reads: CASSPGQGSSGANVLTF. In DNA, the CDR3 is TGTGCCAGCAGCCCGGGACAGGGCAGCTCTGGGGCCAACGTCCTGACTTTC. The genes are TRBV7-3 and TRBJ2-6; 9 nucleotides align to TRBD1. Germline V gives CDR1 SGHTA, CDR2 FQGTGA. Trimming took 5 bases from V and 0 from J; bases not matched to a gene: 5. The CDR3 has 17 residues.

This chain joins TRBV6-5 and TRBJ1-2; possible D gene TRBD1, 5 bases. V lost 6 bases and J 8 bases, leaving 16 bases between the germline ends. CDR3 length equals 13 residues. Per germline, CDR1 MNHEY and CDR2 SVGAGI. The CDR3 sequence is CASREQGFWGYTF. Here the CDR3 DNA reads TGTGCCAGCAGGGAGCAGGGATTTTGGGGCTACACCTTC.

The V call is TRBV6-2 or TRBV6-3, the J call TRBJ2-7; TRBD1 is a possible D gene (5 bases). The CDR3 is 15 amino acids. Trimming removed 2 bases at V and 3 bases at J, with 14 bases between. The V gene's germline CDR1 is MNHEY and CDR2 SVGEGT. CDR3 protein: CASSYIQDKDYEQYF. CDR3 coding DNA: TGTGCCAGCAGTTACATACAGGATAAGGACTACGAGCAGTACTTC.

This chain uses TRBV4-1 with TRBJ2-5; 10 bases fit TRBD2. Germline CDR1 and CDR2: MGHRA and YSYEKL. After removal of 4 bases from V and 5 bases from J, the junction contained 10 bases not matched to a gene. CDR3 length: 16 amino acids. The CDR3 nucleotides are TGCGCCAGCAGCCTGGGAGCGGGAGGGTCTATTGAGACCCAGTACTTC. Encoded protein: CASSLGAGGSIETQYF.

This sequence joins TRBV9 and TRBJ2-2; no clear D. Trimming took off 0 bases at V and 1 base at J, with 10 bases between the two ends. CDR1 and CDR2 from the germline V gene are SGDLS and YYNGEE. The CDR3 length is 16 residues. The CDR3 loop is CASSVGWLLNTGELFF. The CDR3 nucleotides are TGTGCCAGCAGCGTAGGGTGGCTTTTGAACACCGGGGAGCTGTTTTTT.

The chain couples TRBV2 to TRBJ1-2; tentative D call: TRBD1 (5 bases). Germline-derived CDR1 and CDR2 are SNHLY and FYNNEI. The CDR3 runs 14 residues. V was pared by 8 bases and J by 4 bases, with 17 bases between. CDR3: CASDLNRGSYGYTF. DNA of the CDR3: TGTGCCAGCGACCTAAACCGGGGGAGCTATGGCTACACCTTC.

V is TRBV18 and J is TRBJ2-5, with D possibly TRBD1 on 6 matching bases. V was shortened by 6 bases and J by 2 bases, with 10 bases between the two germline ends. The germline V gene encodes CDR1 KGHSH and CDR2 LQKENI. This CDR3 is built from 13 residues. The CDR3 nucleotides are TGTGCCAGCTCCATCGGACAGCAAGAGACCCAGTACTTC. This gives the protein CASSIGQQETQYF.

The chain carries TRBV4-3 and TRBJ2-7; D unclear. The CDR3 length is 16 residues. The germline V and J ends were trimmed by 3 bases and 2 bases, with 17 bases remaining between them. The germline CDR1 and CDR2 sequences are LGHNA and YSLEER. The DNA for the CDR3 is TGCGCCAGCAGCCACCTTCTGTTAGACGGAGCCTACGAGCAGTACTTC. Translated: CASSHLLLDGAYEQYF.

V is TRBV28 and J is TRBJ2-1; a possible D gene is TRBD2 (5 bases). Trimming removed 11 bases at V and 8 bases at J, with 19 bases between. Germline CDR1 MDHEN, CDR2 SYDVKM. The length of the CDR3 is 13 residues. The CDR3 DNA reads as TGTGCCTTGGGGAGAGGGAATGAGGATGAGCAGTTCTTC. Amino acids: CALGRGNEDEQFF.

The chain links TRBV10-3 to TRBJ2-7; TRBD1 matches at 7 bases. The trim removed 11 bases at V and 3 bases at J, leaving 7 bases unmatched. This CDR3 contains 12 residues. Germline CDR1 ENHRY, CDR2 SYGVKD. The CDR3 here is CAARDSGYEQYF. The CDR3 DNA sequence: TGTGCCGCCCGGGACAGCGGCTACGAGCAGTACTTC.

This clone was seen only once. The V call is TRBV18, the J call TRBJ1-6; no clear D gene. The CDR3 contains 16 residues. Germline V lookup: CDR1 KGHSH, CDR2 LQKENI. Trimming took off 6 bases at V and 0 bases at J, with 12 bases between the two ends. CDR3 protein: CASSLTGSSYNSPLHF. DNA of the CDR3: TGTGCCAGCTCGCTTACCGGTAGCTCCTATAATTCACCCCTCCACTTT.

A single count supports this clone. The rearrangement joins TRBV7-3 to TRBJ1-2, with 12 bases lining up with TRBD1. The germline V gene encodes CDR1 SGHTA and CDR2 FQGTGA. The CDR3 runs to 15 residues. V trimming: 2 bases; J trimming: 11 bases; junction bases outside the gene matches: 9. The CDR3 sequence: CASSLSPGQGARYTF. The CDR3 DNA sequence: TGTGCCAGCAGCTTATCCCCGGGACAGGGGGCGAGGTACACCTTC.

The chain uses TRBV7-2 and TRBJ1-2, with no clear D. Germline lookup yields CDR1 SGHTA and CDR2 FQGNSA. The V gene lost 4 bases and the J gene lost 8 bases, with 17 bases spanning the gap. This CDR3 region has 14 residues. CDR3 residues: CASSSGSSSRGYTF. CDR3 bases: TGTGCCAGCAGCTCGGGTTCCTCCTCTAGGGGCTACACCTTC.

This clone was detected once. The chain employs TRBV4-1 and TRBJ1-5; tentative D call: TRBD1 (5 bases). Germline V gene data show CDR1 as MGHRA and CDR2 as YSYEKL. Trimming stripped 1 base from V and 10 bases from J, with 11 bases between. The CDR3 has 13 amino acids. The CDR3 DNA is TGCGCCAGCAGCCAAGGGCAGGGTGGTCCCCAGCATTTT. Its translation is CASSQGQGGPQHF.

The chain couples TRBV12-5 to TRBJ1-2; D uncertain. V was shortened by 1 base and J by 0 bases, with 12 bases between the two germline ends. Germline V gives CDR1 LGHNT, CDR2 FRNRAP. The CDR3 has 16 residues. The CDR3 is CASGLGSAGANYGYTF. CDR3 nucleotide sequence: TGTGCTAGTGGTTTGGGTTCTGCCGGAGCTAACTATGGCTACACCTTC.

The J gene is TRBJ2-1, the V gene TRBV28; D not resolved. Per germline, CDR1 MDHEN and CDR2 SYDVKM. V dropped 3 bases and J dropped 0 bases, with 6 bases sitting between them. The CDR3 has 14 amino acids. The CDR3 sequence: CASSFEYSYNEQFF. The CDR3 DNA follows: TGTGCCAGCAGTTTCGAGTACTCCTACAATGAGCAGTTCTTC.

The count of this clone is one. The chain combines TRBV4-1 with TRBJ2-1; 9 nucleotides line up with TRBD2. J gave up 6 bases and V 4 bases, and 4 bases lay outside the gene matches. The length of the CDR3 is 14 residues. CDR1 and CDR2 (germline): MGHRA, YSYEKL. CDR3 residues: CASSPGTSSNEQFF. DNA of the CDR3: TGCGCCAGCAGCCCCGGGACTAGCAGCAATGAGCAGTTCTTC.

This chain connects TRBV10-3 to TRBJ2-7; TRBD1 might be the D (5 bases). With 4 bases removed from V and 7 bases from J, the gap between germline ends came to 11 bases. CDR1 and CDR2 (germline): ENHRY, SYGVKD. This CDR3 has 12 amino acids. CDR3 amino acids: CAISGTPTEQYF. CDR3 DNA: TGTGCCATCAGTGGGACACCCACGGAGCAGTACTTC.

The chain carries TRBV19 and TRBJ2-7; 13 nucleotides match TRBD2. Germline CDR1 reads LNHDA; CDR2 reads SQIVND (reference sequence). V dropped 3 bases and J dropped 2; count of bases not matched to a gene: 4. The CDR3 spans 16 residues. The CDR3 protein is CASSILGTSGTYEQYF. In nucleotides, the CDR3 is TGTGCCAGTAGTATCCTAGGGACTAGCGGGACCTACGAGCAGTACTTC.

The gene calls are TRBV7-2 and TRBJ2-5; 8 bases fit TRBD2. Losses at the gene ends were 4 bases for V and 1 base for J; bases not matched to a gene: 11. There are 17 residues in the CDR3. The germline CDR1 and CDR2 sequences are SGHTA and FQGNSA. The CDR3 spells CASSSRLFTSGQETQYF. CDR3 nucleotide sequence: TGTGCCAGCAGCTCGAGACTTTTTACTAGCGGCCAAGAGACCCAGTACTTC. Combining the CDR3 with reference TRBV7-2 and TRBJ2-5 gives the whole variable domain GAGVSQSPSNKVTEKGKDVELRCDPISGHTALYWYRQSLGQGLEFLIYFQGNSAPDKSGLPSDRFSAERTGGSVSTLTIQRTQQEDSAVYLCASSSRLFTSGQETQYFGPGTRLLVL.

This chain joins TRBV6-1 and TRBJ1-3; 9 bases align to TRBD1. Germline-derived CDR1 and CDR2 are MNHNS and SASEGT. Losses at the gene ends were 1 base for V and 2 bases for J; bases not matched to a gene: 3. The CDR3 is 16 residues long. The DNA for the CDR3 is TGTGCCAGCAGTGAAGTGAGGGACAGGGCTGGAAACACCATATATTTT. As protein: CASSEVRDRAGNTIYF.

J is TRBJ2-7 and V is TRBV3-1 (or the pseudogene TRBV3-2), with D uncertain. This CDR3 region has 11 residues. Looked up from germline, CDR1 is LGHDT and CDR2 is YNNKEL (reference sequence). V lost 5 bases, J lost 6 bases, and 8 bases lay in between. CDR3 nucleotide sequence: TGTGCCAGCAGCTTAGCTTCCGAGCAGTACTTC. It encodes CASSLASEQYF.